Each of the 5 T cell receptor beta chains below was sequenced from the same sample in a study of cytomegalovirus exposure and HLA in healthy donors. Profiled with immunoSEQ multiplex PCR; TCRdb holds only in-frame clones, not every one. The sample records roughly 280,000 clones, 65% to 90% being singletons. Sample: PBMCs. The receptor source for this set is a woman under 30 in good health and CMV-seronegative.

The chain has TRBV4-3 and TRBJ1-5; 7 positions match TRBD1. CDR1 is LGHNA, CDR2 YSLEER, per germline. This CDR3 spans 16 amino acids. V gave up 4 bases and J gave up 4 bases; unmatched junction bases: 10. The CDR3 nucleotides read TGCGCCAGCAGCCCGGACAGGAGCCAAACTAATCAGCCCCAGCATTTT. Protein product: CASSPDRSQTNQPQHF.

The V call is TRBV7-2, the J call TRBJ1-6, with 10 nucleotides matching TRBD1. From germline, CDR1 is SGHTA and CDR2 FQGNSA. This CDR3 is built from 14 residues. After removal of 5 bases from V and 8 bases from J, the junction contained 3 bases not matched to a gene. The CDR3 DNA reads as TGTGCCAGCAGCCCCGGGACAGGGGATTCACCCCTCCACTTT. This codes for CASSPGTGDSPLHF. The full variable domain, rest sourced from reference TRBV7-2 and TRBJ1-6, is GAGVSQSPSNKVTEKGKDVELRCDPISGHTALYWYRQSLGQGLEFLIYFQGNSAPDKSGLPSDRFSAERTGGSVSTLTIQRTQQEDSAVYLCASSPGTGDSPLHFGNGTRLTVT.

This chain's CDR3 is CASSSSGGSYEQYF. Written as DNA, the CDR3 is TGTGCCAGCAGTTCTAGCGGGGGATCCTACGAGCAGTACTTC. The J gene is TRBJ2-7, the V gene TRBV7-9, with 10 bases identical to TRBD2. Germline V gives CDR1 SEHNR, CDR2 FQNEAQ (reference sequence). Germline trimming cut 6 bases from V and 1 base from J; bases unmatched to any gene: 3. The CDR3 is 14 residues long. The whole variable domain, remainder taken from reference TRBV7-9 and TRBJ2-7, is DTGVSQNPRHKITKRGQNVTFRCDPISEHNRLYWYRQTLGQGPEFLTYFQNEAQLEKSRLLSDRFSAERPKGSFSTLEIQRTEQGDSAMYLCASSSSGGSYEQYFGPGTRLTVT.

The V call is TRBV7-9, the J call TRBJ2-5; a weak D match, TRBD2 (5 bases). V was pared by 1 base and J by 0 bases, with 12 bases between. CDR1 and CDR2 (germline): SEHNR, FQNEAQ (reference sequence). The CDR3 is made up of 16 amino acids. This CDR3 reads CASSLGELGYQETQYF. Written as DNA, the CDR3 is TGTGCCAGCAGCTTAGGGGAGTTGGGGTACCAAGAGACCCAGTACTTC.

The chain joins TRBV5-6 to TRBJ1-1, with D possibly being TRBD1 (5 bases). Trimming left V 0 bases short and J 0 bases short, with 9 bases between. CDR1 and CDR2 (germline): SGHDT, YYEEEE. The CDR3 runs 15 residues. CDR3 sequence: CASSLDGALNTEAFF. DNA for the CDR3: TGTGCCAGCAGCTTGGATGGGGCCCTGAACACTGAAGCTTTCTTT.